Presented here are 17 T cell receptor beta chains from one specimen sequenced in a study of cytomegalovirus exposure and HLA in healthy donors. Primers: 60 Vbeta forward and 13 Jbeta reverse. Profiled with immunoSEQ multiplex PCR; TCRdb holds only in-frame clones, not every one. The table lists some 170,000 clones, just over 70% of them singletons, with 4.7% in the top ten. Sequenced input: PBMCs. The receptors come from a man aged 18-30 years in good health and CMV-seropositive.

This clone has only a few counts. The V gene is TRBV4-2, the J gene TRBJ1-4; 8 nucleotides align to TRBD1. CDR3 size: 15 residues. Germline loops: CDR1 LGHNA, CDR2 YNFKEQ. Trimming at V came to 0 bases and at J to 8 bases, leaving 5 bases not matched to a gene. For the CDR3, the DNA is TGTGCCAGCAGCCAAGACAGGGGGCGAAGAGAAAAACTGTTTTTT. Protein sequence: CASSQDRGRREKLFF.

The chain recombines TRBV7-8 with TRBJ1-3; TRBD1 is a possible D gene (5 bases). Germline V CDR1 and CDR2: SGHVS, FQNEAQ. The V end lost 5 bases, the J end lost 3 bases, and 11 bases lay between the germline ends. This CDR3 comprises 14 residues. CDR3 sequence reads: CASSLGGYGNTIYF. The CDR3 DNA reads TGTGCCAGCAGCCTTGGGGGGTATGGAAACACCATATATTTT.

This clone was counted between two and nine times. The chain recombines TRBV5-6 with TRBJ1-2; D not resolved. With 2 bases removed from V and 4 bases from J, the gap between germline ends came to 21 bases. This CDR3 contains 17 residues. The germline gives CDR1 SGHDT, CDR2 YYEEEE. The DNA of the CDR3 is TGTGCCAGCAGCTTCAGGCGGGTTTCCCCTCACTTCTATGGCTACACCTTC. Translated, it gives CASSFRRVSPHFYGYTF.

The chain uses TRBV7-9 and TRBJ2-5; perhaps TRBD1 as D (5 bases). CDR3 length: 15 amino acids. V lost 1 base, J lost 9 bases, and 18 bases lay in between. Germline CDR1 and CDR2: SEHNR and FQNEAQ (reference sequence). CDR3 bases: TGTGCCAGCAGCTTAGGTGGGGCCAAAGAGGTACCCCAGTACTTC. It is translated as CASSLGGAKEVPQYF.

The chain joins TRBV30 to TRBJ1-4; 8 positions match TRBD1. CDR3 size: 12 residues. Germline V gene data show CDR1 as GTSNPN and CDR2 as SVGIG (reference sequence). The trim removed 5 bases at V and 7 bases at J, leaving 3 bases unmatched. CDR3 sequence: CAWRDRGEKLFF. As DNA, the CDR3 is TGTGCCTGGCGAGACAGGGGTGAAAAACTGTTTTTT.

This clone was picked up one time. The CDR3 protein is CASSSDSHGYGYTF. CDR3 coding DNA: TGCGCCAGCAGCTCGGACAGCCATGGCTATGGCTACACCTTC. The chain is built from TRBV5-1 and TRBJ1-2; the D gene is possibly TRBD1 (6 bases). Trimming stripped 3 bases from V and 4 bases from J, with 13 bases between. The CDR3 has 14 amino acids. In germline, CDR1 is SGHRS, CDR2 YFSETQ.

This clone appeared a few times. The chain combines TRBV9 with TRBJ2-5; 15 positions match TRBD2. The V segment lost 4 bases and the J segment 4 bases; nucleotides outside the gene matches: 8. The CDR3 is made up of 17 amino acids. CDR1 and CDR2 (germline): SGDLS, YYNGEE. CDR3 coding DNA: TGTGCCAGCAGCCCAGGGACTAGCGGGGGGTATCGAGAGACCCAGTACTTC. It yields the protein CASSPGTSGGYRETQYF.

The chain is built from TRBV5-5 and TRBJ1-2, with 7 bases that match TRBD1. V lost 4 bases, J lost 8 bases, and 11 bases stayed unmatched. CDR1 is SGHKS and CDR2 is YYEKEE in the germline V gene (reference sequence). This CDR3 comprises 14 residues. The CDR3 DNA follows: TGTGCCAGCAGCACCGACAGGGCCAGCGGAGGCTACACCTTC. Its translation is CASSTDRASGGYTF.

J is TRBJ1-2 and V is TRBV5-4; 8 bases are shared with TRBD1. Per the germline V gene, CDR1 is SGHNT and CDR2 is YYREEE (reference sequence). This CDR3 region has 15 residues. Losses at the gene ends were 4 bases for V and 8 bases for J; bases not matched to a gene: 13. This CDR3 reads CASSIRTGYLKGYTF. DNA of the CDR3: TGTGCCAGCAGCATCCGGACAGGGTACTTAAAGGGCTACACCTTC.

This chain uses TRBV2 with TRBJ1-1; D remains ambiguous. The V gene's germline CDR1 is SNHLY and CDR2 FYNNEI. V shed 4 bases and J shed 2 bases, with 5 bases lying between them. This CDR3 region has 12 residues. CDR3 in amino acids: CASSVRNTEAFF. In DNA, the CDR3 is TGTGCCAGCAGTGTCCGTAACACTGAAGCTTTCTTT.

The J gene is TRBJ2-7, the V gene TRBV30; 8 bases agree with TRBD2. V gave up 2 bases and J gave up 7 bases; unmatched junction bases: 4. This CDR3 region has 12 residues. Germline CDR1 reads GTSNPN; CDR2 reads SVGIG (reference sequence). For the CDR3, the DNA is TGTGCCTGGAGTCGGGGGGGTGGTGAGCAGTACGTC. As protein: CAWSRGGGEQYV.

This sequence joins TRBV9 and TRBJ1-1; D remains unclear. The ends were cut back, 3 bases at V and 1 base at J, with 16 bases in the middle. The CDR3 has 16 residues. The germline V gene has CDR1 SGDLS and CDR2 YYNGEE. DNA for the CDR3: TGTGCCAGCAGCGGAGGTACGGCGTCGGCGAACACTGAAGCTTTCTTT. Protein product: CASSGGTASANTEAFF.

The chain employs TRBV28 and TRBJ1-3; D is uncertain. V was trimmed by 2 bases and J by 4 bases, leaving 15 bases between them. The V gene's germline CDR1 is MDHEN and CDR2 SYDVKM. CDR3 size: 16 residues. Here the CDR3 DNA reads TGTGCCAGCAGTTTAGCAGAGGGAGGTGAAGGAAACACCATATATTTT. This codes for CASSLAEGGEGNTIYF.

The CDR3 protein is CASSLSEGAYTGELFF. DNA of the CDR3: TGTGCCAGCAGTTTAAGTGAGGGGGCGTACACCGGGGAGCTGTTTTTT. The chain combines TRBV28 with TRBJ2-2; 7 nucleotides line up with TRBD1. The length of the CDR3 is 16 residues. CDR1 and CDR2 (germline): MDHEN, SYDVKM. The V gene end was trimmed by 2 bases and the J gene end by 3 bases; junction bases not matched to a gene: 6.

The chain carries TRBV30 and TRBJ1-1; the D is unclear. There are 13 residues in the CDR3. CDR1 is GTSNPN, CDR2 SVGIG, per germline (reference sequence). V was pared by 3 bases and J by 0 bases, with 8 bases between. For the CDR3, the DNA is TGTGCCTGGAGGGAACGGGTGAACACTGAAGCTTTCTTT. This sequence encodes CAWRERVNTEAFF.

This clone was counted a few times. The V gene is TRBV5-6, the J gene TRBJ1-1; 8 bases match TRBD1. CDR3 length equals 13 residues. The germline V gene has CDR1 SGHDT and CDR2 YYEEEE. Trimming removed 3 bases from V and 5 bases from J; junction bases left unmatched: 3. The CDR3 is CASSYRGETEAFF. CDR3 nucleotides: TGTGCCAGCAGCTACAGGGGGGAAACTGAAGCTTTCTTT.

The chain recombines TRBV5-1 with TRBJ2-5; 8 bases are a match to TRBD2. Germline CDR1 is SGHRS and CDR2 is YFSETQ. The V gene end was trimmed by 4 bases and the J gene end by 4 bases; junction bases not matched to a gene: 12. The CDR3 is made up of 16 amino acids. The CDR3 region is CASSHRERGPGETQYF. The CDR3 DNA follows: TGCGCCAGCAGCCACAGGGAGCGGGGGCCGGGAGAGACCCAGTACTTC. Full variable domain (outside the CDR3, taken from reference TRBV5-1 and TRBJ2-5): KAGVTQTPRYLIKTRGQQVTLSCSPISGHRSVSWYQQTPGQGLQFLFEYFSETQRNKGNFPGRFSGRQFSNSRSEMNVSTLELGDSALYLCASSHRERGPGETQYFGPGTRLLVL.